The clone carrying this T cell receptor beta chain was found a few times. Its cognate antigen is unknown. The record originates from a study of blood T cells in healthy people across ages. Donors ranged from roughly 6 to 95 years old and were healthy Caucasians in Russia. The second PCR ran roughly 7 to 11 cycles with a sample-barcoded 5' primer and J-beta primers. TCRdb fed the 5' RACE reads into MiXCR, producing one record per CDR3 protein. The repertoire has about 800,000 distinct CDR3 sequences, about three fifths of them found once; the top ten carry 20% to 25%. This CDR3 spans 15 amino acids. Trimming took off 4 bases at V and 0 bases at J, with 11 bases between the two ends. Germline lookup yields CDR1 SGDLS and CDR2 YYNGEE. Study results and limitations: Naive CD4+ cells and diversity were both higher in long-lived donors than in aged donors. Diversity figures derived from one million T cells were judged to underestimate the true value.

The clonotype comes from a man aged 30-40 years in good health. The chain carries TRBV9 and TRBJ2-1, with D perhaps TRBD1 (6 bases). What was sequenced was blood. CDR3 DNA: TGTGCCAGCAGCCCTCGACAGGTCTCCTACAATGAGCAGTTCTTC. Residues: CASSPRQVSYNEQFF.